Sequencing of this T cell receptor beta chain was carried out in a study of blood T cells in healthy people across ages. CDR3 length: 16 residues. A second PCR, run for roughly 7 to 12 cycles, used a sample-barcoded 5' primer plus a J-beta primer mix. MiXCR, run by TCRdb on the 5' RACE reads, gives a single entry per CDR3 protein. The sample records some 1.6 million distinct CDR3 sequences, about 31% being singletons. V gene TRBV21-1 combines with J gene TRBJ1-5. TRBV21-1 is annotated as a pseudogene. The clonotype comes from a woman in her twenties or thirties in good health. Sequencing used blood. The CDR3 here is CASSKGQGGHGQPQHF. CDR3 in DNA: TGTGCCAGCAGCAAAGGTCAGGGAGGTCACGGTCAGCCCCAGCATTTT.